This T cell receptor beta chain was captured by sequencing in a study of CD8+ T cells in alopecia areata. Details on this clone: The antigen remains undetermined. Other DNA sequences within the sample encode an identical CDR3.

Sequencing used cDNA as its template, made by extracting RNA and reverse transcribing it. Profiling relied on immunoSEQ multiplex PCR, and the TCRdb table lists in-frame clones only, not all of them. The data contain a few hundred thousand clones, under 75% of them singletons. V was cut by 2 bases and J by 6 bases, with 9 bases left in between. This CDR3 comprises 13 residues. Germline V gene sequence: CDR1 SGHRS, CDR2 YFSETQ. Study-wide results and caveats: Many of the expanded lesional clones endured in scalp and blood while on tofacitinib.

This sample's treatment: oral pan-JAK inhibitor, 5-10 mg twice daily. The sequence was obtained from a human donor with alopecia areata. The sample here was CD4+ T cells sorted from blood, taken at week 4, from a patient treated with tofacitinib. The V and J genes are TRBV5-1 and TRBJ2-1; a weak D match, TRBD2 (5 bases). The CDR3 nucleotides are TGCGCCAGCAGCTTCGGACTGCGCAATGAGCAGTTCTTC. Amino acids: CASSFGLRNEQFF.